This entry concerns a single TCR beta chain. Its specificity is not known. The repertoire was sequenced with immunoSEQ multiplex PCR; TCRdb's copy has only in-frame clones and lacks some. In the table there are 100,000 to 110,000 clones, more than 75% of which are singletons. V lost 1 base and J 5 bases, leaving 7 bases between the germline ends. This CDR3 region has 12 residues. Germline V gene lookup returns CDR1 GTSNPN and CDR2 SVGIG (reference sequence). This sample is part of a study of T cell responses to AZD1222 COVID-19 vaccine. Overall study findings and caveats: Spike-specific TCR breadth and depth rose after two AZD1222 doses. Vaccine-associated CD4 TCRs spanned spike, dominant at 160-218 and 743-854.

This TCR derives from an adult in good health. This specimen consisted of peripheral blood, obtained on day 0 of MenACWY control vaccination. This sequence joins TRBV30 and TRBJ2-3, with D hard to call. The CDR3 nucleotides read TGTGCCTGGAGTGCGCAGATAGATACGCAGTATTTT. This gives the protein CAWSAQIDTQYF.